Listed below are T cell receptor beta chains from one sample, sequenced in a study of blood T cells in healthy people across ages. TCRdb recomputed calls from the 5' RACE reads with MiXCR, one row per CDR3 protein. The sample consists of roughly 830,000 distinct CDR3 sequences, 62% of them appearing once. Source material: blood. The receptors come from a man aged 25-40 years in good health. Both conserved end residues are part of each CDR3.

V gene	CDR3 protein
TRBV2	CASKVNPGGAGANVLTF
TRBV7-2	CASGGGGRGGYTF
TRBV5-8	CASSLGPREGVQYF
TRBV3-1	CASSPQGSSGNTIYF
TRBV6-2/TRBV6-3	CASSFLGWGEQFF
TRBV20-1	CSAPGGSTYEQYF
TRBV29-1	CSVQGAGANVLTF
TRBV5-5	CASSFVGLTNEKLFF
TRBV4-3	CASSQLQGDGTDTQYF
TRBV20-1	CSAGDWAVGTDTQYF
TRBV7-2	CASSLLDGTYGYTF
TRBV6-1	CASSVLAGGLVEETQYF
TRBV4-3	CASSRSRDEKLFF
TRBV19	CASSIQRGGDTQYF
TRBV3-1	CASSPQQGAHSPLHF
TRBV6-2/TRBV6-3	CASSREQGARGANVLTF
TRBV29-1	CSETPRSDNEQFF
TRBV7-8	CAISLALPGGEAFF
TRBV7-9	CASSGRSGGQNVGELFF
TRBV6-2/TRBV6-3	CASLSGGAGPDTQYF
TRBV27	CASSRQSSNQPQHF
TRBV20-1	CSAHSYGTGSYEQYF
TRBV15	CATSRDRASEGYTF
TRBV6-4	CASSASGGYEQFF
TRBV28	CASFNERGGGFF
TRBV5-1	CASRTENTGELFF
TRBV7-2	CAGRQTGYEQYF
TRBV5-1	CASSSPTGGTYEQYF
TRBV11-2	CASTRTSDYEQYF
TRBV20-1	CSARDKGESPYEQYF
TRBV20-1	CSAPRDRLGGPQHF
TRBV6-6	CASSYSIVTGGDGEQFF
TRBV12-3/TRBV12-4	CASSLDELTRYNEQFF
TRBV20-1	CSAPRVASKPTNEKLFF
TRBV4-3	CASSQEKPYEQYF
TRBV6-1	CASSEVQVNNEQFF
TRBV6-5	CASRPGLGETQYF
TRBV6-2/TRBV6-3	CASSFRLLEDTQYF
TRBV12-3/TRBV12-4	CASSRVGTEQYF
TRBV20-1	CSARNPGTHARETQYF
TRBV6-5	CASSYGGQLSYNEQFF
TRBV2	CASSEAGDNYGYTF
TRBV6-1	CASSVQAGTSYEQYF
TRBV5-1	CASSSAGGDHEQYF
TRBV4-1	CASSRIGGRGSTDTQYF
TRBV12-3/TRBV12-4	CASKLNSGNTIYF
TRBV4-2	CASSQAGALDEQFF
TRBV6-2/TRBV6-3	CASRGTGEGEQYF